This T cell receptor (beta chain) was profiled in a study of T cells in Graves' hyperthyroidism and ophthalmopathy. Notes on the study in general: From stable hyperthyroidism, ophthalmopathy was separated by a 13 V-J model. Most thyroid clonotypes expanded above 0.001 appeared in blood too.

Amplified TCR beta CDR3 regions derived from RNA transcripts. Researchers ran a first-round RT-PCR on the TCR CDR3 using the HTBI primer set. TCRdb re-derived calls from the multiplex PCR reads in MiXCR, one entry per CDR3 protein. The sample lists hundreds of thousands of distinct CDR3 sequences; about 13% were seen once. V shed 2 bases and J shed 0 bases, with 10 bases lying between them. CDR3 length equals 16 residues. Germline-derived CDR1 and CDR2 are MDHEN and SYDVKM. This clonotype has a count of ten or more. The antigen is undetermined. The source is a woman aged 40 to 49 with Graves' ophthalmopathy. Sequenced input: blood. This chain uses TRBV28 with TRBJ1-4; D gene ambiguous. The CDR3 region has the DNA TGTGCCAGCAGTTTAGGGAGGATTGCAACTAATGAAAAACTGTTTTTT. Encoded protein: CASSLGRIATNEKLFF.